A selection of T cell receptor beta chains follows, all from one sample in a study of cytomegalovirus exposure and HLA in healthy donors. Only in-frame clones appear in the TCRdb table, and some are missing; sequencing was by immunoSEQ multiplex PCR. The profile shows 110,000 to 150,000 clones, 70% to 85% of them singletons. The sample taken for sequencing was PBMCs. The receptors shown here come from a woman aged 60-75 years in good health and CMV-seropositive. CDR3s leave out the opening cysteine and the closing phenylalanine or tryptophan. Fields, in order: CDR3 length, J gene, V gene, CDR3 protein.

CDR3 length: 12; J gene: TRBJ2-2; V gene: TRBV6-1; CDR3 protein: ASSPDTYTGELF
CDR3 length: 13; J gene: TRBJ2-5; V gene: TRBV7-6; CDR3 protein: ASSTSTVEEETQY
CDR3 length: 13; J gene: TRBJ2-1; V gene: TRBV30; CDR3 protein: AWRRAGGSYNEQF
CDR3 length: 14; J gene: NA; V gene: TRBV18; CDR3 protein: ASSPPTSGSIYEQY
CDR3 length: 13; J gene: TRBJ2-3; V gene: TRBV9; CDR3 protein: ASSHPPGSTDTQY
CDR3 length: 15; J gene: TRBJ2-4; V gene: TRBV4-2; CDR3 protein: ASSQGPGWEAKNIQY
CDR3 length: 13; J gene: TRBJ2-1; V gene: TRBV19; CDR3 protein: ASSTPGQGTNEQF
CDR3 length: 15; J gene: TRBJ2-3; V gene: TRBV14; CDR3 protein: ASSPLAGAASTDTQY
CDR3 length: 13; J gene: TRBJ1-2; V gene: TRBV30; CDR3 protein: AWSPGAVNPGGYT
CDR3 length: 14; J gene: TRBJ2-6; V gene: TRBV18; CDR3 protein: ASSLAMRLGANVLT
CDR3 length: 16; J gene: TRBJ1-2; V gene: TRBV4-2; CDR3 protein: ASSYDGAGQVDDYGYT
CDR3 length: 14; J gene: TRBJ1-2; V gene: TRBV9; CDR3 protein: ASSDHGGPDNYGYT
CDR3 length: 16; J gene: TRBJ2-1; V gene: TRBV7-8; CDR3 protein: ASSRATLAGVSYNEQF
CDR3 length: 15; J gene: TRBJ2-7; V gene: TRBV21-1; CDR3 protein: ASSKLWAGRTGYEQY
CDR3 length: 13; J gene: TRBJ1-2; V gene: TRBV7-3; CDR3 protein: ASSTEQGHSSGYT
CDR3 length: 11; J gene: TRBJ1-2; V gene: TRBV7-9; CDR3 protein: ASSRVGQYGYT
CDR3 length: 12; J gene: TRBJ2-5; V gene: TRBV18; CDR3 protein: ASSLGHSQETQY
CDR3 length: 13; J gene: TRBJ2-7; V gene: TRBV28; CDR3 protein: ASSERGGNSYEQY
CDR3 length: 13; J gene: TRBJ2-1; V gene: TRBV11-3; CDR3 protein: ASSPLAGSYNEQF